This T cell receptor beta chain was obtained from a study of beta chain features in type 1 diabetes. CDR3 length: 15 amino acids. The germline V gene encodes CDR1 MNHNY and CDR2 SVGAGI (reference sequence). Investigators reverse transcribed all isolated RNA, so they sequenced expressed TCRB transcripts. The average output of naive, central memory and regulatory T cell samples was several million reads. This table comes from immunoSEQ multiplex PCR, and its TCRdb copy is limited to in-frame clones, with some not included. The sample contains about 9,200 clones, 78% of which appear only once. Study results and limitations: Lower insertion and higher deletion counts appeared at VDJ junctions in type 1 diabetes patients.

As concerns this clone: Its antigen is undetermined.

Source material: Tregs from blood. The chain joins TRBV6-6 to TRBJ2-5; 10 bases agree with TRBD2. The J call may be mistaken, given a closer DNA end match to TRBJ2-7. The receptor was derived from a woman younger than 35 in good health. CDR3 sequence: CASSRAGGPSYEQYF. The CDR3 DNA reads TGTGCCAGCAGCAGAGCGGGAGGGCCTTCCTACGAGCAGTACTTC.